A selection of T cell receptor beta chains follows, all from one sample in a study of blood T cell repertoires in COVID-19. Assay: immunoSEQ multiplex PCR; the TCRdb copy retains only in-frame clones and omits some. The sample lists 300,000 to 450,000 clones; 80% to 90% were seen once. The sequenced sample consisted of peripheral blood. Every receptor here comes from a woman younger than 45 with COVID-19, enrolled during active disease. The CDR3 runs from the conserved cysteine through the conserved F or W. A D gene is named only where the DNA matches it firmly. Only part of the rows carry a size: once, few, many, or a class if the clone is expanded.

d_call v_call clone_size cdr3_aa
- TRBV18 - CASSPPQYGGELFF
- TRBV6-5 - CASSLGGDGYEQYF
TRBD2 TRBV4-2 - CASSQDWREGRGCEQFF
- TRBV10-1 - CASRAGLEQGEQFF
- TRBV7-2 few CASSLAIGYGNGNTIYF
TRBD2 TRBV5-5 - CASSAKVAGVSNTGELFF
- TRBV28 few CASSSDSNQPQHF
- TRBV6-5 - CASRAGYEQYF
TRBD2 TRBV2 - CASSTTSGRARNNEQFF
- TRBV28 - CASRPTSTETQYF